This T cell receptor beta chain was captured in a study of blood T cell repertoires in COVID-19. Overall study: In each case, the material was cDNA or gDNA derived from T cells, B-cell-depleted T cells, or PBMCs.

The data were produced by immunoSEQ multiplex PCR, yet TCRdb's version contains in-frame clones alone and is incomplete. The sample has 81,000 or so clones, around 88% seen once. This CDR3 has 13 amino acids. From germline, CDR1 is KGHSH and CDR2 LQKENI. The germline V and J ends were trimmed by 5 bases and 1 base, with 9 bases remaining between them. This clone has a handful of counts. The clonotype was recovered from a man aged 45-65 years with active COVID-19. The sample consisted of peripheral blood. The rearrangement joins TRBV18 to TRBJ2-7; tentative D call: TRBD1 (6 bases). The CDR3 reads CASSSTGSYEQYF. CDR3 sequence (DNA): TGTGCCAGCTCATCTACAGGGTCCTACGAGCAGTACTTC.